The sequence of this T cell receptor beta chain was determined in a study of control samples from healthy donors and cancer patients (TCRdb year 2020). V is shortened by 1 base, J by 2 bases, and the region joining them spans 11 bases. The CDR3 has 15 amino acids, counting the end cysteine and phenylalanine. The only DNA kept is the CDR3, 45 bases in frame from the first base. According to the germline V gene, CDR1 reads LGHNA and CDR2 reads YNFKEQ. Receptors were amplified or captured by the immunoSEQ multiplex PCR assay. Here the immuneACCESS table is served through TCRdb, limited to in-frame sequences with V and J called. Missing clones are a known gap in these copies; in checked studies unresolved V genes cover under half, and the rest lacks a known reason. For this sample there are fewer than 500,000 clones; around 90% appear just once. Of the sample, 5.5% to 8% is held by the ten largest clones.

Regarding this clone: Its cognate antigen has yet to be identified. Within one base of it there is no much larger clone, and no base qualities were kept.

The sequencing sample was made of PBMCs. The sequence was collected from a man aged 35-49 years with head and neck cancer. The chain couples TRBV4-2 to TRBJ2-5; the D gene assignment is ambiguous. The DNA sequence is as follows: TGTGCCAGCAGCCAAGCTCGGGCAGATCAAGAGACCCAGTACTTC. Translated, it gives CASSQARADQETQYF.